Here is one T cell receptor (beta chain) with its context. Its antigen is not identified. This specimen belongs to a study of graft-versus-host responses after intestinal transplantation. Whole-study context: Recipients got multivisceral, liver-intestinal, or isolated intestinal transplants. Following induction with anti-thymocyte globulin, all recipients were given tacrolimus and steroids for around three years. Study results and limitations: GvH clones detected in recipient marrow included some appearing first in ileum or blood. Allografts carried high graft-versus-host to host-versus-graft clonal ratios in patients having graft-donor T cell macrochimerism.

Clones were read by immunoSEQ multiplex PCR, and TCRdb kept only the in-frame ones, dropping some. Among 85,000 to 100,000 clones listed, around 93% were seen once. Germline V CDR1 and CDR2: SGHDN, FVKESK. After removal of 5 bases from V and 4 bases from J, the junction contained 15 bases not matched to a gene. This CDR3 is 17 amino acids long. The chain is built from TRBV14 and TRBJ2-3; the match to TRBD2 covers 7 bases. The TCR comes from a human donor who was the organ donor for an intestinal transplant. Material: unstimulated CD4+ T cells sorted from spleen or lymph node cells, obtained before transplant. CDR3 loop: CASSVWSGGWTSDTQYF. The CDR3 DNA sequence: TGTGCCAGCAGCGTTTGGTCGGGGGGATGGACTTCAGATACGCAGTATTTT.